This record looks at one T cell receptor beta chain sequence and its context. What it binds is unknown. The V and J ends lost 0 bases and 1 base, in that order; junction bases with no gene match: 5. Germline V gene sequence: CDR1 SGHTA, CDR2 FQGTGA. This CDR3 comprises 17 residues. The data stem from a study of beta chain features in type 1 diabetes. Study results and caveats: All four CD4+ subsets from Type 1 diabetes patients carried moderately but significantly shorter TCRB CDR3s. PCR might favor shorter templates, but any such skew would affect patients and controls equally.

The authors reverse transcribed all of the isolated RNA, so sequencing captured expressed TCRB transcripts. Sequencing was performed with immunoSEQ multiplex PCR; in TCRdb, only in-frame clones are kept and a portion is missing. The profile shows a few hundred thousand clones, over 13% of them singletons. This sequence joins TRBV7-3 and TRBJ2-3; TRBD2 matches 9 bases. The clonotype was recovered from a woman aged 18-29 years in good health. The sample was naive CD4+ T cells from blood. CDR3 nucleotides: TGTGCCAGCAGCTTAACGTCTGGCGGGAGGGGCACAGATACGCAGTATTTT. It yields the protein CASSLTSGGRGTDTQYF.